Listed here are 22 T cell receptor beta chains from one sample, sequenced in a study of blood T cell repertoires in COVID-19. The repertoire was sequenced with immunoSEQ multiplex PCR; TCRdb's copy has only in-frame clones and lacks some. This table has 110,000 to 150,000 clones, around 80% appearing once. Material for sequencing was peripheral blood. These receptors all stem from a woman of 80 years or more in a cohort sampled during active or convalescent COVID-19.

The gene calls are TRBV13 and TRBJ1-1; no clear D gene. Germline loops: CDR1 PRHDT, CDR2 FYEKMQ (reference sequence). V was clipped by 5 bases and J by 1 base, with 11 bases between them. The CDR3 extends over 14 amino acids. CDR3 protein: CASSSRRRNTEAFF. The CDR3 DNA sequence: TGTGCCAGCAGCAGCCGCAGGCGGAACACTGAAGCTTTCTTT.

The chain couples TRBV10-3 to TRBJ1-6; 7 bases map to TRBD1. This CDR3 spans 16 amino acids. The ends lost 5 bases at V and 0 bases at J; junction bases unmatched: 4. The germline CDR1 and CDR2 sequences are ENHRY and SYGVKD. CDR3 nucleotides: TGTGCCATCAGTCAACAGGGGAGCTCCTATAATTCACCCCTCCACTTT. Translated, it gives CAISQQGSSYNSPLHF.

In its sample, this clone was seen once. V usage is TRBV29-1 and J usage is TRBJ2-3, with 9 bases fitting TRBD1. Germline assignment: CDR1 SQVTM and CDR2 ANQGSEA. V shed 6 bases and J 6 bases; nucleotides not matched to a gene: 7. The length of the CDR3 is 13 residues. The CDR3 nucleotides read TGCAGCGTAACTGGGACAGGGTGGGATACGCAGTATTTT. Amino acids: CSVTGTGWDTQYF.

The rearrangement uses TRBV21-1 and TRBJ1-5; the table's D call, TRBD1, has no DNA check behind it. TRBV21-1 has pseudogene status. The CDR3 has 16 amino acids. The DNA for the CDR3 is TGTGCCAGCAGCCCCGAGGACAGGGGGAGAGGACAGCCCCAGCATTTT. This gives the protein CASSPEDRGRGQPQHF.

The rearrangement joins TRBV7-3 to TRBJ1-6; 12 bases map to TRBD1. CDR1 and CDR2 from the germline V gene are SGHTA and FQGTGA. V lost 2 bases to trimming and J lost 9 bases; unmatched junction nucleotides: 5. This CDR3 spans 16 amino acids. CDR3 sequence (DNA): TGTGCCAGCAGCTTATTGGGACAGGGGGCGAGTTCACCCCTCCACTTT. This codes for CASSLLGQGASSPLHF.

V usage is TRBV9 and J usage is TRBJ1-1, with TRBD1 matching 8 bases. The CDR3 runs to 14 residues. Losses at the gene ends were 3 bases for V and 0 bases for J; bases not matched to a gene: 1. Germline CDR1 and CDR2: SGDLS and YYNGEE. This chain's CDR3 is CASSAGQVNTEAFF. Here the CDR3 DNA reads TGTGCCAGCAGCGCGGGACAGGTGAACACTGAAGCTTTCTTT.

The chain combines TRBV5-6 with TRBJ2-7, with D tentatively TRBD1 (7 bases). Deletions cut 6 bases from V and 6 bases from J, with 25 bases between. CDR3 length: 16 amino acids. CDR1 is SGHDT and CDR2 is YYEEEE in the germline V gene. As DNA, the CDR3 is TGTGCCAGCACCCTGACAGGGACTCGTTATTCGGGCGAGCAGTACGTC. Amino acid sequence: CASTLTGTRYSGEQYV.

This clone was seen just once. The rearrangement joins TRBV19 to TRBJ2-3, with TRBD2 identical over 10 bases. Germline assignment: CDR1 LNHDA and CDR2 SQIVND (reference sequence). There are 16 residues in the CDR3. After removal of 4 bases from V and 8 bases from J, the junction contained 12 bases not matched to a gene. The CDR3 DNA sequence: TGTGCCAGTAGTAGTACCAGCGGGGGGGCCGCGGGTACGCAGTATTTT. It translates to CASSSTSGGAAGTQYF.

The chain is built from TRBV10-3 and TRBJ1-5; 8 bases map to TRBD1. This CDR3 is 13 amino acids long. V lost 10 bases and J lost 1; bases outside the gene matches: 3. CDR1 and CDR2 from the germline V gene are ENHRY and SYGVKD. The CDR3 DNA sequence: TGTGCCACCAGGGGGCTGAGCAATCAGCCCCAGCATTTT. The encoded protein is CATRGLSNQPQHF.

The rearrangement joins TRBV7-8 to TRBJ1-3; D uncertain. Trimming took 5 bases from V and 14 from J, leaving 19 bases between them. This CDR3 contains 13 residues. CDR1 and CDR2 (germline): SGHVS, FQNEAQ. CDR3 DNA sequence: TGTGCCAGCAGCCGTCAAAAGCTTCTATCCTTATATTTT. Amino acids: CASSRQKLLSLYF.

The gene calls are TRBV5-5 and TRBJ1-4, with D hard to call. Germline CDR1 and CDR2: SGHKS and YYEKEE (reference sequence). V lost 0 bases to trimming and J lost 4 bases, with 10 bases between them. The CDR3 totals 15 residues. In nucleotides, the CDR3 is TGTGCCAGCAGCTTGGGTAACAGCAATAATGAAAAACTGTTTTTT. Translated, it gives CASSLGNSNNEKLFF.

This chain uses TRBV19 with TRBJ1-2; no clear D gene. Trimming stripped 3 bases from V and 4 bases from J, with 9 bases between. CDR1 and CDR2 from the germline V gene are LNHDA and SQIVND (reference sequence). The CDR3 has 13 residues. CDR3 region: CASSMGSFYGYTF. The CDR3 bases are TGTGCCAGTAGTATGGGGAGCTTCTATGGCTACACCTTC.

CDR3 region: CASSYDGQGLSYEQYF. In nucleotides, the CDR3 is TGCGCCAGCAGCTACGACGGACAGGGTCTCTCCTACGAGCAGTACTTC. The chain joins TRBV5-1 to TRBJ2-7, with TRBD1 matching 8 bases. Trimming at V came to 3 bases and at J to 0 bases, leaving 8 bases not matched to a gene. Per germline, CDR1 SGHRS and CDR2 YFSETQ. This CDR3 spans 16 amino acids.

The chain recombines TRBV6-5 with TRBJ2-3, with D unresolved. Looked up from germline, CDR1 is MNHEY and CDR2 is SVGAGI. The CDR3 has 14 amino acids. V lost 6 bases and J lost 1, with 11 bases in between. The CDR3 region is CASRSRFGTDTQYF. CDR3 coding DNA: TGTGCCAGCAGGTCTAGGTTCGGCACAGATACGCAGTATTTT.

The DNA for the CDR3 is TGTGCCAGCAGTGCGGGACAGGGGGGCCAGCCCCAGCATTTT. Amino acids: CASSAGQGGQPQHF. The chain links TRBV28 to TRBJ1-5; 11 bases agree with TRBD1. Trimming took 5 bases from V and 7 from J; bases not matched to a gene: 4. Germline loops: CDR1 MDHEN, CDR2 SYDVKM. The CDR3 consists of 14 residues.

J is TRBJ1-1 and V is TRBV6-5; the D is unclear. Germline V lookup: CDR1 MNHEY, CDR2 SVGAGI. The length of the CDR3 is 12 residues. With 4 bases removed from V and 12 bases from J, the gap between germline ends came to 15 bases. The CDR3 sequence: CASSSLERVPFF. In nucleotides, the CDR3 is TGTGCCAGCAGTTCTCTCGAGAGGGTGCCTTTCTTT.

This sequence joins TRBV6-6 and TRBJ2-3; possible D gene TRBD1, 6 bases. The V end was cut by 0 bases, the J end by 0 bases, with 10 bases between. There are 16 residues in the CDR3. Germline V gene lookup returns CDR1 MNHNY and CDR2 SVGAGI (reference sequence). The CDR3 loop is CASSYSKGVSTDTQYF. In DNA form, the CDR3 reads TGTGCCAGCAGTTACTCCAAGGGGGTAAGCACAGATACGCAGTATTTT.

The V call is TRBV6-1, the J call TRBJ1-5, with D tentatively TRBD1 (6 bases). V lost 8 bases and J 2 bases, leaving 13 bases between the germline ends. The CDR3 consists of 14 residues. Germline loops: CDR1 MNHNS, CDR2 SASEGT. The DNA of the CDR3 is TGTGCCAGCGAAACAGGGTGGGGCAATCAGCCCCAGCATTTT. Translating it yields CASETGWGNQPQHF.

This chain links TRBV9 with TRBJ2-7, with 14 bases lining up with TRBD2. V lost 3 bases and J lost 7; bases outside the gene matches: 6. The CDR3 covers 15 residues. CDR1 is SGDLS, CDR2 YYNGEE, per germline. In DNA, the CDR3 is TGTGCCAGCAGCGAAGGGACTAGCGGGGGCCTGGAGCAGTACTTC. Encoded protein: CASSEGTSGGLEQYF.

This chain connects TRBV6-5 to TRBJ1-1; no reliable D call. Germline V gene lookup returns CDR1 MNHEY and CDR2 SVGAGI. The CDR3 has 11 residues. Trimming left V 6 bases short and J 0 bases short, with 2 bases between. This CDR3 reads CASSMNTEAFF. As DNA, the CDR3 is TGTGCCAGCAGCATGAACACTGAAGCTTTCTTT.

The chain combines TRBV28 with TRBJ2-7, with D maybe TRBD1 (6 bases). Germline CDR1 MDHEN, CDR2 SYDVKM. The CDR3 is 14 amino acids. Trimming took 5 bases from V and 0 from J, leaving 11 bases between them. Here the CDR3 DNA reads TGTGCCAGCAGTACAGGGTCCGCCTCCTACGAGCAGTACGTC. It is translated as CASSTGSASYEQYV.

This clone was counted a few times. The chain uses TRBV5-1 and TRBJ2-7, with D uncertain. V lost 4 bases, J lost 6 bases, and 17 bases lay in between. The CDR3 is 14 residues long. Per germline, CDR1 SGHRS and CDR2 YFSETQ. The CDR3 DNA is TGCGCCAGCAGCCCCACTTCGACCGGCGGCGAGCAGTACTTC. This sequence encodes CASSPTSTGGEQYF.